A single sample is the source of the 20 T cell receptor beta chains below, sequenced in a study of identical twins. TCRdb called the 5' RACE reads again in MiXCR, with one record for every CDR3 protein. Seen here are more than 1.5 million distinct CDR3 sequences, around a third observed once, and the top ten hold approximately 0.25%. Material: cord blood. The receptors derive from a newborn girl in good health.

The chain carries TRBV10-3 and TRBJ1-2; D remains unclear. The CDR3 consists of 14 residues. Germline CDR1 reads ENHRY; CDR2 reads SYGVKD. The V end lost 0 bases, the J end lost 4 bases, and 9 bases lay between the germline ends. CDR3 DNA: TGTGCCATCAGTGAGTCGAGTCGGTTCTATGGCTACACCTTC. It codes for CAISESSRFYGYTF.

There are a few counts of this clonotype. The CDR3: CASSLVGAPYGYTF. As DNA, the CDR3 is TGTGCCAGCAGCTTAGTTGGGGCCCCATATGGCTACACCTTC. This chain connects TRBV11-2 to TRBJ1-2; weak D call: TRBD1 (5 bases). This CDR3 has 14 amino acids. Germline CDR1 and CDR2: SGHAT and FQNNGV. Trimming removed 1 base from V and 5 bases from J, with 11 bases in between.

V is TRBV30 and J is TRBJ1-5, with TRBD1 as a possible D gene (6 bases). Germline V gene lookup returns CDR1 GTSNPN and CDR2 SVGIG (reference sequence). The length of the CDR3 is 15 residues. V shed 2 bases and J shed 2 bases, with 13 bases lying between them. CDR3 nucleotide sequence: TGTGCCTGGAGTCCTTCATCAGGGGGCAATCAGCCCCAGCATTTT. It is translated as CAWSPSSGGNQPQHF.

V gene TRBV24-1 combines with J gene TRBJ2-5, with D tentatively TRBD1 (5 bases). V lost 5 bases and J 11 bases, leaving 23 bases between the germline ends. Germline values: CDR1 KGHDR, CDR2 SFDVKD. The CDR3 totals 15 residues. DNA of the CDR3: TGTGCCACCAGTGCCCTTTTGGACACGCCAAATGAGCAGTACTTC. The encoded protein is CATSALLDTPNEQYF.

This clonotype was picked up a small number of times. The rearrangement joins TRBV27 to TRBJ1-5; D perhaps matches TRBD1 (5 bases). V dropped 5 bases and J dropped 6 bases, with 14 bases sitting between them. Germline loops: CDR1 MNHEY, CDR2 SMNVEV (reference sequence). The CDR3 covers 14 residues. CDR3 residues: CASSPSGRGQPQHF. CDR3 nucleotides: TGTGCCAGCAGTCCTTCAGGGAGAGGTCAGCCCCAGCATTTT.

The gene calls are TRBV6-5 and TRBJ1-2; 7 bases map to TRBD1. CDR3 length: 16 amino acids. V dropped 2 bases and J dropped 2; count of bases not matched to a gene: 8. Germline CDR1 reads MNHEY; CDR2 reads SVGAGI. CDR3 nucleotide sequence: TGTGCCAGCAGTTACCACAGGGGAGCCCTAAACTATGGCTACACCTTC. Its protein product is CASSYHRGALNYGYTF.

The chain has TRBV28 and TRBJ2-3; TRBD2 agrees at 10 bases. CDR3 length equals 15 residues. Germline V gene sequence: CDR1 MDHEN, CDR2 SYDVKM. V lost 4 bases, J lost 2 bases, and 3 bases stayed unmatched. DNA for the CDR3: TGTGCCAGCAGTTGGACTAGCGGACACACAGATACGCAGTATTTT. Translating gives CASSWTSGHTDTQYF. Combining the CDR3 with reference TRBV28 and TRBJ2-3 gives the whole variable domain DVKVTQSSRYLVKRTGEKVFLECVQDMDHENMFWYRQDPGLGLRLIYFSYDVKMKEKGDIPEGYSVSREKKERFSLILESASTNQTSMYLCASSWTSGHTDTQYFGPGTRLTVL.

This clonotype was counted once. This clone may be a read error of a much larger clone one base away. V is TRBV6-2 or TRBV6-3 and J is TRBJ2-1; D is ambiguous. V was pared by 7 bases and J by 0 bases, with 4 bases between. Germline assignment: CDR1 MNHEY and CDR2 SVGEGT. The CDR3 contains 12 residues. The CDR3 nucleotides are TGTGCCAGCACCCACTCCTACAATGAGCAGTTCTTC. This gives the protein CASTHSYNEQFF.

V and J are TRBV19 and TRBJ2-3, with 14 bases fitting TRBD2. The CDR3 runs to 18 residues. The germline V gene has CDR1 LNHDA and CDR2 SQIVND (reference sequence). With 5 bases clipped from V and 0 bases from J, the junction kept 7 bases outside the gene matches. This CDR3 is CASSRGGLAGGSTDTQYF. In DNA, the CDR3 is TGTGCCAGTAGTCGTGGAGGACTAGCGGGGGGAAGCACAGATACGCAGTATTTT.

This clonotype has just a few counts. The chain recombines TRBV12-3 or TRBV12-4 with TRBJ2-1; a possible D gene is TRBD2 (6 bases). This CDR3 is built from 17 residues. The ends were cut back, 3 bases at V and 1 base at J, with 16 bases in the middle. The CDR3 nucleotides are TGTGCCAGCAGTTTTCTCACGGGGGATCTTTCCTACAATGAGCAGTTCTTC. Encoded protein: CASSFLTGDLSYNEQFF.

This clonotype has more than one count but fewer than ten. The genes are TRBV24-1 and TRBJ2-1, with 8 bases aligning to TRBD2. This CDR3 has 16 amino acids. J gave up 2 bases and V 3 bases, and 5 bases lay outside the gene matches. Looked up from germline, CDR1 is KGHDR and CDR2 is SFDVKD. As DNA, the CDR3 is TGTGCCACCAGTGATGGCGGGAGGCCCCCCTACAATGAGCAGTTCTTC. It translates to CATSDGGRPPYNEQFF.

CDR3 sequence reads: CSARKGMGQPQHF. In DNA form, the CDR3 reads TGCAGTGCTAGAAAGGGAATGGGACAGCCCCAGCATTTT. The J gene is TRBJ1-5, the V gene TRBV20-1; D is uncertain. Trimming removed 2 bases at V and 7 bases at J, with 12 bases between. The V gene's germline CDR1 is DFQATT and CDR2 SNEGSKA (reference sequence). The CDR3 runs to 13 residues.

This clonotype turned up a few times. The chain is built from TRBV3-1 and TRBJ2-7; 7 positions match TRBD2. CDR1 LGHDT and CDR2 YNNKEL come from the germline V gene (reference sequence). This CDR3 comprises 14 residues. The J segment lost 7 bases and the V segment lost 4 bases, leaving 10 bases of the junction unmatched. CDR3 region: CASSPTRLAGEQYF. CDR3 DNA: TGTGCCAGCAGCCCGACTAGACTAGCCGGTGAGCAGTACTTC.

The chain employs TRBV4-2 and TRBJ2-1; D is perhaps TRBD2 (7 bases). The CDR3 sequence is 16 residues long. The V gene lost 4 bases and the J gene lost 0 bases, with 13 bases spanning the gap. CDR1 is LGHNA, CDR2 YNFKEQ, per germline. The CDR3 bases are TGTGCCAGCAGCCGAGGGGGGGCGAGCTCCTACAATGAGCAGTTCTTC. Amino acids: CASSRGGASSYNEQFF.

This clonotype was seen repeatedly, ten times or more. This chain uses TRBV9 with TRBJ2-3, with a tentative D call TRBD2 (6 bases). This CDR3 spans 15 amino acids. Germline-derived CDR1 and CDR2 are SGDLS and YYNGEE. V lost 0 bases and J lost 4, with 12 bases in between. The CDR3 region has the DNA TGTGCCAGCAGCGTAGAGGGGAGGTCCGCAGATACGCAGTATTTT. It specifies CASSVEGRSADTQYF.

Comments on this clonotype: A much bigger clone sits one base away, suggesting this may be a read error. The chain has TRBV18 and TRBJ2-1; D is undetermined. The germline V gene has CDR1 KGHSH and CDR2 LQKENI. The CDR3 contains 14 residues. CDR3 residues: CASSPPVRNNERFF. DNA for the CDR3: TGTGCCAGCTCACCACCGGTGCGGAACAATGAGCGGTTCTTC.

This clonotype appeared a few times. The CDR3 here is CASSLGGPVYEQYF. Written as DNA, the CDR3 is TGCGCCAGCAGCTTGGGGGGCCCCGTCTACGAGCAGTACTTC. The V gene is TRBV5-1, the J gene TRBJ2-7, with a tentative D call TRBD1 (5 bases). Germline CDR1 and CDR2: SGHRS and YFSETQ. The CDR3 consists of 14 residues. Trimming stripped 0 bases from V and 3 bases from J, with 10 bases between.

Points on this clonotype: The junction does not match germline at one end; this may be a read error. The chain combines TRBV11-2 with TRBJ1-2; D ambiguous. Germline V gives CDR1 SGHAT, CDR2 FQNNGV. The CDR3 is 13 residues long. Written as DNA, the CDR3 is TGTGCCAGCAGCTTGGGTAACAACTATGGCTGCACCTTC. It yields the protein CASSLGNNYGCTF.

About this clonotype itself: A much larger clone lies a single base off, so this may be a read error. This sequence joins TRBV14 and TRBJ2-1, with D maybe TRBD2 (6 bases). Near its end, the DNA agrees better with TRBJ2-7, so the J call may be wrong. Germline V lookup: CDR1 SGHDN, CDR2 FVKESK. The CDR3 spans 14 residues. The CDR3 loop is CASSPGVSYNEQYF. In nucleotides, the CDR3 is TGTGCCAGCAGCCCGGGGGTCTCCTACAATGAGCAGTACTTC.

In its sample, this clonotype was seen a few times. This rearrangement joins TRBV10-3 to TRBJ1-1, with TRBD1 matching 7 bases. Germline V gene data show CDR1 as ENHRY and CDR2 as SYGVKD. The CDR3 is made up of 14 amino acids. Trimming at V came to 2 bases and at J to 1 base, leaving 1 base not matched to a gene. The CDR3 region has the DNA TGTGCCATCAGTGAGAGACAGGGGAACACTGAAGCTTTCTTT. It translates to CAISERQGNTEAFF.